Below, one T cell receptor beta chain is given with its context. Germline assignment: CDR1 SGDLS and CDR2 YYNGEE. The CDR3 has 13 amino acids. With 3 bases clipped from V and 10 bases from J, the junction kept 5 bases outside the gene matches. This sample is drawn from a study of blood T cell repertoires in COVID-19. Study context: Nucleic acid was either cDNA or gDNA, and it came from T cells, B-cell-depleted T cells, or PBMCs.

Per the authors' pipeline: Counts of nucleated cells, estimated from reference gene primer amplification, were obtained. Clones were read by immunoSEQ multiplex PCR, and TCRdb kept only the in-frame ones, dropping some. The DNA was the basis for D and trimming; V, J and clone size are from that table. The sample contains some 54,000 clones, roughly 87% of which appear only once. The clonotype originates from a woman aged 55 to 70 with acute or convalescent COVID-19. Sequencing was done on a sample of peripheral blood. V gene TRBV9 combines with J gene TRBJ1-4; the match to TRBD1 covers 8 bases. This CDR3 is CASSERTGRKLFF. CDR3 DNA sequence: TGTGCCAGCAGCGAAAGGACAGGGAGAAAACTGTTTTTT.